Here is one T cell receptor beta chain with its context. The germline gives CDR1 SGDLS, CDR2 YYNGEE. CDR3 length equals 17 residues. Trimming removed 4 bases at V and 7 bases at J, with 23 bases between. Patients in Seattle were enrolled during active infection, then followed longitudinally. The data originate from a study of blood T cell repertoires in COVID-19. At the level of the study: The origin of the acute and convalescent COVID-19 samples was the United States, Italy and Spain. Sources were T cells, B-cell-depleted T cells, or PBMCs; the material itself was cDNA or gDNA.

Authors' processing steps: Amplification of reference gene primers was used by the study to estimate nucleated cell counts. Libraries were prepared by immunoSEQ multiplex PCR; TCRdb keeps only in-frame clonotypes and omits some of them. V and J calls and clone size are copied from that table; D and trimming were computed from the DNA. The data contain some 220,000 clones, 75% to 85% of them seen just once; the ten biggest clones take up roughly 2.2%. This TCR was sampled from a woman in her seventies with COVID-19, enrolled during active disease. The V call is TRBV9, the J call TRBJ1-4; maybe TRBD1 (6 bases). The specimen sequenced was peripheral blood. The DNA of the CDR3 is TGTGCCAGCAGCAGCAGCGGGGGGGTGACAGGTGGTGAAAAACTGTTTTTT. This gives the protein CASSSSGGVTGGEKLFF. The full variable domain, its missing parts supplied by reference TRBV9 and TRBJ1-4, is DSGVTQTPKHLITATGQRVTLRCSPRSGDLSVYWYQQSLDQGLQFLIQYYNGEERAKGNILERFSAQQFPDLHSELNLSSLELGDSALYFCASSSSGGVTGGEKLFFGSGTQLSVL.